This TCR beta chain originates from a study of blood T cell repertoires in COVID-19. About the study: Some COVID-19 samples were acute and others convalescent; all came from the United States, Italy and Spain.

The ends lost 7 bases at V and 8 bases at J; junction bases unmatched: 13. The germline V gene has CDR1 SNHLY and CDR2 FYNNEI. This CDR3 has 14 amino acids. Sequencing was performed with immunoSEQ multiplex PCR; in TCRdb, only in-frame clones are kept and a portion is missing. This sample yields fewer than 65,000 clones, of which around four fifths are seen a single time; roughly 4% belongs to the top ten. Sequenced sample: peripheral blood. This clonotype was sampled from a man in his sixties with acute or convalescent COVID-19. The rearrangement links TRBV2 to TRBJ1-1, with 7 bases fitting TRBD1. The CDR3 DNA sequence: TGTGCCAGCATCTTAGGGGGCGCAAAGTCGGAAGCTTTCTTT. Translating it yields CASILGGAKSEAFF.